The 16 T cell receptor beta chains reported below all come from one sample, sequenced in a study of spatial heterogeneity in lung cancer. Overall study findings and caveats: Counts of expanded intratumoral alpha and beta TCRs tracked tumor mutation counts.

Time point meaning: sample taken at primary tumor resection. These receptors lack a known antigen. Using its own MiXCR run on the 5' RACE reads, TCRdb lists one record per CDR3 protein. This sample has approximately 12,000 distinct CDR3 sequences; 9.5% to 13% occur once, and the top ten carry over 9.5%. Sample: lung tumor tissue, taken at surgery. Source of these receptors: a female donor with early-stage non-small cell lung cancer.

V usage is TRBV7-2 and J usage is TRBJ1-2, with D uncertain. The CDR3 is made up of 16 amino acids. Trimming took off 2 bases at V and 1 base at J, with 14 bases between the two ends. The germline V gene encodes CDR1 SGHTA and CDR2 FQGNSA. This chain's CDR3 is CASSLTSGEVNYGYTF. CDR3 nucleotide sequence: TGTGCCAGCAGCTTAACGTCGGGAGAGGTTAACTATGGCTACACCTTC.

This chain joins TRBV7-9 and TRBJ2-5; 7 nucleotides match TRBD1. Germline assignment: CDR1 SEHNR and CDR2 FQNEAQ (reference sequence). V shed 6 bases, J shed 1 base, and the junction held 5 bases outside the gene matches. The CDR3 spans 14 residues. CDR3 amino acids: CASSSPGGQETQYF. The DNA for the CDR3 is TGTGCCAGCAGTTCACCAGGGGGCCAAGAGACCCAGTACTTC.

This clonotype was counted at least ten times. This sequence joins TRBV11-2 and TRBJ2-5, with D maybe TRBD1 (6 bases). Germline CDR1 and CDR2: SGHAT and FQNNGV. Trimming left V 4 bases short and J 5 bases short, with 14 bases between. The CDR3 has 14 amino acids. The CDR3 region is CASSYHRAGETQYF. CDR3 coding DNA: TGTGCCAGCAGCTATCACAGGGCCGGGGAGACCCAGTACTTC.

This clonotype was counted at least ten times. The rearrangement uses TRBV15 and TRBJ2-1; no definite D call. CDR1 and CDR2 from the germline V gene are LNHNV and YYDKDF (reference sequence). This CDR3 comprises 13 residues. The ends were cut back, 1 base at V and 6 bases at J, with 7 bases in the middle. CDR3 nucleotide sequence: TGTGCCACCAGCAGAGTAGGTGTCAATGAGCAGTTCTTC. Its protein product is CATSRVGVNEQFF.

On this clonotype itself: This may arise from a read error, as a much more abundant clone is one base away. This chain uses TRBV7-2 with TRBJ2-1; D unclear. The CDR3 runs 14 residues. Germline CDR1 and CDR2: SGHTA and FQGNSA. DNA for the CDR3: TGTGCCAGCAGCTTAGATAGGCAGAGCAATAAGCAGTTCTTC. It translates to CASSLDRQSNKQFF.

Judged by abundance, this clonotype is medium-sized. CDR3 loop: CASSFRGTPRGNEKLFF. CDR3 nucleotides: TGTGCCAGCAGCTTTCGCGGAACTCCCCGGGGAAATGAAAAACTGTTTTTT. The chain recombines TRBV7-9 with TRBJ1-4; D remains ambiguous. This CDR3 contains 17 residues. In germline, CDR1 is SEHNR, CDR2 FQNEAQ (reference sequence). V lost 3 bases and J lost 5, with 19 bases in between.

This clonotype was counted between two and nine times. CDR3 protein: CASSYLLNTEAFF. The CDR3, as DNA: TGTGCCAGCAGTTACTTACTGAACACTGAAGCTTTCTTT. The rearrangement links TRBV12-3 or TRBV12-4 to TRBJ1-1, with D hard to call. V was trimmed by 4 bases and J by 0 bases, leaving 6 bases between them. CDR3 length: 13 residues.

This clonotype was seen only a few times. V gene TRBV11-1 combines with J gene TRBJ1-1, with unresolved D. Germline CDR1 is SGHAT and CDR2 is FQDESV (reference sequence). This CDR3 contains 14 residues. The germline V and J ends were trimmed by 5 bases and 3 bases, with 13 bases remaining between them. The chain's CDR3 is CASSPTVGDTEAFF. The CDR3, as DNA: TGTGCCAGCAGCCCTACCGTCGGGGACACTGAAGCTTTCTTT.

The rearrangement joins TRBV7-2 to TRBJ2-5, with 11 bases fitting TRBD2. J lost 5 bases, V lost 5 bases, and 10 bases had no gene match. CDR1 is SGHTA, CDR2 FQGNSA, per germline. The CDR3 has 16 residues. Written as DNA, the CDR3 is TGTGCCAGCAGCGTCACCGGGACTAGCGGTGGGGAGACCCAGTACTTC. This sequence encodes CASSVTGTSGGETQYF. The full variable domain, completed using reference TRBV7-2 and TRBJ2-5, is GAGVSQSPSNKVTEKGKDVELRCDPISGHTALYWYRQSLGQGLEFLIYFQGNSAPDKSGLPSDRFSAERTGGSVSTLTIQRTQQEDSAVYLCASSVTGTSGGETQYFGPGTRLLVL.

This clonotype occurred many times. V and J are TRBV7-2 and TRBJ2-3, with 8 bases lining up with TRBD2. This CDR3 spans 15 amino acids. The germline V gene encodes CDR1 SGHTA and CDR2 FQGNSA. Trimming removed 7 bases from V and 3 bases from J; junction bases left unmatched: 9. The CDR3 bases are TGTGCCAGCACCACTAGCGGCCTAGGGACAGATACGCAGTATTTT. Translation: CASTTSGLGTDTQYF.

The rearrangement uses TRBV5-1 and TRBJ2-2; a weak D match, TRBD1 (6 bases). The germline CDR1 and CDR2 sequences are SGHRS and YFSETQ. This CDR3 has 15 amino acids. V was cut by 5 bases and J by 3 bases, with 14 bases left in between. CDR3 DNA: TGCGCCAGCAGGACGACTGCAGGGGACACCGGGGAGCTGTTTTTT. Its protein product is CASRTTAGDTGELFF.

This clonotype was counted many times. An end of the junction does not agree with germline; a read error may underlie this. V gene TRBV29-1 combines with J gene TRBJ2-2, with 10 bases identical to TRBD1. Germline V lookup: CDR1 SQVTM, CDR2 ANQGSEA. The CDR3 has 14 amino acids. CDR3 amino acids: CSVGQGADTGDLFF. CDR3 in DNA: TGCAGCGTTGGACAGGGGGCCGACACCGGGGATCTGTTTTTT.

This clonotype was found many times. This could be a read error, since a much larger clone is one nucleotide away. This chain links TRBV27 with TRBJ2-3, with 14 bases fitting TRBD2. CDR3 size: 17 residues. J lost 6 bases, V lost 10 bases, and 15 bases had no gene match. The V gene's germline CDR1 is MNHEY and CDR2 SMNVEV (reference sequence). The DNA for the CDR3 is TGTGCCAACAGCCCGCGAGGGACTAGCGGGGGTTTTGATACGCAGTATTTT. It specifies CANSPRGTSGGFDTQYF.

This clonotype was counted between two and nine times. The V and J genes are TRBV12-3 or TRBV12-4 and TRBJ2-1; 7 bases agree with TRBD2. Losses at the gene ends were 3 bases for V and 8 bases for J; bases not matched to a gene: 7. This CDR3 is 14 amino acids long. The CDR3 nucleotides are TGTGCCAGCAGTTTTCAAATAGCGGGCGATGAGCAGTTCTTC. Translated: CASSFQIAGDEQFF.

The table lists this clonotype with many counts. The rearrangement uses TRBV20-1 and TRBJ2-3, with 15 nucleotides matching TRBD2. From germline, CDR1 is DFQATT and CDR2 SNEGSKA (reference sequence). V dropped 3 bases and J dropped 0; count of bases not matched to a gene: 7. The CDR3 has 18 amino acids. The CDR3 loop is CSASASGLAGGSTDTQYF. The CDR3 DNA sequence: TGCAGTGCTAGCGCGTCCGGACTAGCGGGGGGGAGCACAGATACGCAGTATTTT.

This clonotype was counted many times. The chain uses TRBV4-1 and TRBJ2-1; 10 bases match TRBD2. Looked up from germline, CDR1 is MGHRA and CDR2 is YSYEKL. The CDR3 is 16 residues long. The J segment lost 5 bases and the V segment lost 4 bases, leaving 8 bases of the junction unmatched. The CDR3 DNA is TGCGCCAGCAGCCCCTCCGGGACTAGCGCCCACAATGAGCAGTTCTTC. Translated: CASSPSGTSAHNEQFF.